This TCR beta chain was documented in a study of T cell repertoires in cytomegalovirus infection. Study in general: CMV infection together with matching HLA type was indicated by public TCR beta signatures. Study-level findings and limits: Pooled public TCR beta family frequency picked out CMV carriers with the relevant HLA. HLA-C-restricted CMV clonotypes gave the most frequent clonotype in two of eight donors.

TCRdb re-analysed the reads in MiXCR, keeping a single row per CDR3 protein. This sample yields about 440,000 distinct CDR3 sequences, of which approximately 31% are seen a single time; roughly 15% belongs to the top ten. The CDR3 contains 13 residues. CDR1 is SGHVS, CDR2 FNYEAQ, per germline. Trimming stripped 0 bases from V and 5 bases from J, with 5 bases between. This clonotype has at least ten counts. Its antigen is unknown. Sequenced: PBMCs. The chain joins TRBV7-6 to TRBJ2-1; no firm D call. This TCR was recovered from a human donor in good health (CMV status not recorded). Some clones in this sample may be carry-over from other donors' samples. The CDR3 protein is CASSLAQNNEQFF. The CDR3 nucleotides read TGTGCCAGCAGCTTAGCCCAGAACAATGAGCAGTTCTTC. The variable domain in full, with the rest retrieved from reference TRBV7-6 and TRBJ2-1, is GAGVSQSPRYKVTKRGQDVALRCDPISGHVSLYWYRQALGQGPEFLTYFNYEAQQDKSGLPNDRFSAERPEGSISTLTIQRTEQRDSAMYRCASSLAQNNEQFFGPGTRLTVL.